The clone carrying this T cell receptor (beta chain) has more than one count but fewer than ten. This sample is drawn from a study of T cell changes during pregnancy in multiple sclerosis. The germline V and J ends were trimmed by 6 bases and 2 bases, with 14 bases remaining between them. There are 15 residues in the CDR3. CDR1 is MNHNS and CDR2 is SASEGT in the germline V gene. TCRdb's table, derived via immunoSEQ multiplex PCR, lists solely in-frame clones and lacks some. The sample shows roughly 40,000 clones, 90% of them seen only once. Sample: CD4+ T cells from peripheral blood mononuclear cells, taken in the third trimester of pregnancy. The origin of this receptor is a female donor with multiple sclerosis, enrolled in a pregnancy study. The rearrangement links TRBV6-1 to TRBJ1-5; D gene ambiguous. CDR3 amino acids: CASSYDTGGNQPQHF. In DNA form, the CDR3 reads TGTGCCAGCAGCTATGACACGGGAGGCAATCAGCCCCAGCATTTT.